The clone carrying this TCR beta chain was observed many times. What it recognizes is unknown. Amplified TCR beta CDR3 regions came from RNA transcripts. During a first-round RT-PCR of the TCR CDR3, the HTBI primer set was used. MiXCR, applied by TCRdb to the multiplex PCR reads, yields one record per CDR3 protein. The table records about 480,000 distinct CDR3 sequences, approximately 15% of them present only once. V shed 6 bases and J shed 0 bases, with 12 bases lying between them. The length of the CDR3 is 15 residues. Germline V gene data show CDR1 as LNHDA and CDR2 as SQIVND (reference sequence). These data originate in a study of T cells in Graves' hyperthyroidism and ophthalmopathy. Study conclusions and caveats: Ophthalmopathy cases were set apart from stable hyperthyroidism by a 13 V-J model.

The chain links TRBV19 to TRBJ1-3; the D gene is possibly TRBD1 (6 bases). The TCR originated in a woman under 30 with Graves' hyperthyroidism. Input material: blood. CDR3 protein: CASRKTGSSGNTIYF. Here the CDR3 DNA reads TGTGCCAGTAGGAAGACAGGAAGCTCTGGAAACACCATATATTTT. The entire variable domain, with the rest obtained from reference TRBV19 and TRBJ1-3, is as follows: DGGITQSPKYLFRKEGQNVTLSCEQNLNHDAMYWYRQDPGQGLRLIYYSQIVNDFQKGDIAEGYSVSREKKESFPLTVTSAQKNPTAFYLCASRKTGSSGNTIYFGEGSWLTVV.